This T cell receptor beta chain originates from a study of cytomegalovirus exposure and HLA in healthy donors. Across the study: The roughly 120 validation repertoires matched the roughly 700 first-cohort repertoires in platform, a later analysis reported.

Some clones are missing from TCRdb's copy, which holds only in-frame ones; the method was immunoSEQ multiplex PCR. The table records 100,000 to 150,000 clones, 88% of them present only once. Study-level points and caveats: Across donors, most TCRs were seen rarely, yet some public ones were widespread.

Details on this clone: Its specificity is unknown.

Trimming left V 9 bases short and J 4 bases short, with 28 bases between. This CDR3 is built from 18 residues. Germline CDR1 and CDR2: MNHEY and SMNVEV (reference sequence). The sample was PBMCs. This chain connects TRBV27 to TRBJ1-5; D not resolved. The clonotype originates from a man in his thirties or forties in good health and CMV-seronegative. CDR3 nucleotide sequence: TGTGCCAGAGTACCTGTACAGTACTCGCTGTCAATAAATCAGCCCCAGCATTTT. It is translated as CARVPVQYSLSINQPQHF.